This TCR beta chain was observed in a study of cytomegalovirus exposure and HLA in healthy donors. Study background: As released early, the data held approximately 80 million unique TCRs from HLA-typed donors.

Findings and limits, study-wide: Association of a missense DCLRE1C variant with TCR beta V- and J-gene trimming was reported in a later analysis.

CDR3 size: 15 residues. Germline assignment: CDR1 SGHDT and CDR2 YYEEEE. V was clipped by 0 bases and J by 6 bases, with 16 bases between them. The PCR employed 60 Vbeta primers together with 13 Jbeta primers. Here immunoSEQ multiplex PCR was the method, and the copy in TCRdb shows in-frame clones only, minus some. This sample carries roughly 200,000 clones, around 83% of them seen once, and the ten largest clones take 1.5% to 2%. This clone was seen only a few times. As yet, its antigen is unknown. The sample taken for sequencing was PBMCs. The chain carries TRBV5-6 and TRBJ2-7; maybe TRBD1 (6 bases). The clonotype comes from a man aged 50 to 59 in good health and CMV-seronegative. CDR3 loop: CASSLVPAGAAEQYF. The CDR3 coding sequence is TGTGCCAGCAGCTTGGTACCGGCAGGGGCCGCCGAGCAGTACTTC.